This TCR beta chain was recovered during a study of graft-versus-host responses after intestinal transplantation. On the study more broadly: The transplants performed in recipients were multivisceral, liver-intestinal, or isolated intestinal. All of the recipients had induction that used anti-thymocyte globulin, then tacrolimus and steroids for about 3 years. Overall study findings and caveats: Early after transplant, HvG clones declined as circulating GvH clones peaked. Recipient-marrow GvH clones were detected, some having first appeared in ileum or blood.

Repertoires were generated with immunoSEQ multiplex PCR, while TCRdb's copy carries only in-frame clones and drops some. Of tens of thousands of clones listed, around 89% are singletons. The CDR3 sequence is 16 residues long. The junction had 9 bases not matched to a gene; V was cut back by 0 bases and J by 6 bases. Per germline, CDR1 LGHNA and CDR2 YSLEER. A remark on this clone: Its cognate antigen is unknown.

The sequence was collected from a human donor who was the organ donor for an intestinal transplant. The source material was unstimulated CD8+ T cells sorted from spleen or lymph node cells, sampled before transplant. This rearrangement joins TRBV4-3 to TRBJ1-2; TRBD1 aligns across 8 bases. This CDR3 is CASSQDRSAGGNGYTF. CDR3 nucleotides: TGCGCCAGCAGCCAAGATAGGTCGGCAGGGGGCAATGGCTACACCTTC.